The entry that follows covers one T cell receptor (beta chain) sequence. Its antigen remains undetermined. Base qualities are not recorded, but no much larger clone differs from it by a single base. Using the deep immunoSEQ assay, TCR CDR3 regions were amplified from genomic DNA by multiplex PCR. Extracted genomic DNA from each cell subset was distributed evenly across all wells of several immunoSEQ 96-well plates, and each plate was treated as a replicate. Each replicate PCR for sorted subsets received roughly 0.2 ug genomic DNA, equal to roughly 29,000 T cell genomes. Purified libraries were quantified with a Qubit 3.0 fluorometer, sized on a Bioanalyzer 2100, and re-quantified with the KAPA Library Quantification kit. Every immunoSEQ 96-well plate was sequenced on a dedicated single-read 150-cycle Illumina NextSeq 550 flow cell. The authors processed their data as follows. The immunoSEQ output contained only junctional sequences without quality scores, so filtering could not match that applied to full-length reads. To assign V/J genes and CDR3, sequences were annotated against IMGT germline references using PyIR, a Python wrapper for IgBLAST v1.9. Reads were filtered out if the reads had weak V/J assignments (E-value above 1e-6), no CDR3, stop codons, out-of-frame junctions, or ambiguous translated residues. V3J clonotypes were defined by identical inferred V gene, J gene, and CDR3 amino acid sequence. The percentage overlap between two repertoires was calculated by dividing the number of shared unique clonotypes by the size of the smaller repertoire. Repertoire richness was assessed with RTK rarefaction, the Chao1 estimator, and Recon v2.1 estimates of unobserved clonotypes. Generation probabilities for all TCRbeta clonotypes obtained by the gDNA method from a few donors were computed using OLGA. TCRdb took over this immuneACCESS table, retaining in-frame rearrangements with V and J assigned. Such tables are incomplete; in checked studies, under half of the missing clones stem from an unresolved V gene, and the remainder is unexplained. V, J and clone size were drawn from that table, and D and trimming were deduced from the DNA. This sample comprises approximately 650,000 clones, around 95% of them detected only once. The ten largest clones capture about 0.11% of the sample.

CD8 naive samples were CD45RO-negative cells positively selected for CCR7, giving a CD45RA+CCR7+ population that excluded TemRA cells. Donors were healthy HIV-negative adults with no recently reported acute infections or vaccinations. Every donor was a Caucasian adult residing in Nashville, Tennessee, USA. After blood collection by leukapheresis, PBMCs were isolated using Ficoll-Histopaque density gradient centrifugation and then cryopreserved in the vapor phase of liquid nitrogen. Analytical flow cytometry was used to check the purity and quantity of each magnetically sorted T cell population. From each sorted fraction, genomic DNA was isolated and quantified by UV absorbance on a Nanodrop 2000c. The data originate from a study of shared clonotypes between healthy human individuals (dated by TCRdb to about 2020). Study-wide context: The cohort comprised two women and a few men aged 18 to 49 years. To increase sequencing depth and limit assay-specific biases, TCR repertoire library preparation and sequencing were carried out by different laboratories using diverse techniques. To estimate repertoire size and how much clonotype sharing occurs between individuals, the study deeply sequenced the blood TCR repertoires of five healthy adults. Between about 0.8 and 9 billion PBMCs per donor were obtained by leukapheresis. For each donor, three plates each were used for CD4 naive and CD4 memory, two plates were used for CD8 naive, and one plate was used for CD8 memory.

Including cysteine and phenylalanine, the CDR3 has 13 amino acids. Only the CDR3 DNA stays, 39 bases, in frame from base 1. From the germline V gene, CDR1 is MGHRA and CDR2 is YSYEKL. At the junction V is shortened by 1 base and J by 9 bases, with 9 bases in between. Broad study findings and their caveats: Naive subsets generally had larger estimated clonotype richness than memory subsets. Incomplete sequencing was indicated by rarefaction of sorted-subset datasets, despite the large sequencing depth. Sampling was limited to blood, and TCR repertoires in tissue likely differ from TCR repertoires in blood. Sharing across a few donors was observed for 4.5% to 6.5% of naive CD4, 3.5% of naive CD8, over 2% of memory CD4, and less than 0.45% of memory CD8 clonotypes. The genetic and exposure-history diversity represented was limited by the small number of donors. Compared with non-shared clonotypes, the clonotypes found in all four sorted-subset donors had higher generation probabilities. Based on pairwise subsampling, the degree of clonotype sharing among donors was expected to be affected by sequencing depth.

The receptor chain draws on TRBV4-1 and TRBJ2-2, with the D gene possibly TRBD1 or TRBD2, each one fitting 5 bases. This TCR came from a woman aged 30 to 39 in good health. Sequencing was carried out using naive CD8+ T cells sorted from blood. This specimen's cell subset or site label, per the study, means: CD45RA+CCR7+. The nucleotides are TGCGCCAGCAGCCAAGGGGGGAGTAGGGAGCTGTTTTTT. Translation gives CASSQGGSRELFF.